Each of the 19 T cell receptor beta chains below was sequenced from the same sample in a study of tumor-infiltrating lymphocytes in primary liver carcinoma. In addition to blood RNA drawn from unsorted whole blood, germline DNA was extracted. The template, approximately 500 ng total RNA, yielded TCR beta cDNA made with a constant-region primer. Three nested multiplex PCR rounds, a slightly modified ARM-PCR method, built the TCR beta libraries. Forward primers for TRBV1-TRBV30 and a C-beta reverse primer served the first two PCR rounds, at around 9 cycles each. TCRdb re-called the multiplex PCR reads with MiXCR, one entry per CDR3 protein. The sample comprises about 310,000 distinct CDR3 sequences, 50% to 60% of which are singletons, and over 15% rests with the top ten. Sequencing was carried out using peripheral blood. Every receptor here comes from a woman aged 25 to 39 with primary liver carcinoma and hepatitis B virus infection.

As for this clonotype: A read error is likely, as this CDR3 ends without the conserved phenylalanine or tryptophan. The chain carries TRBV6-2 or TRBV6-3 and TRBJ2-2, with 8 bases lining up with TRBD2. This CDR3 contains 14 residues. V shed 6 bases, J shed 4 bases, and the junction held 4 bases outside the gene matches. CDR1 and CDR2 (germline): MNHEY, SVGEGT. The CDR3 loop is CASSFRGGTGELFY. The CDR3 DNA reads TGTGCCAGCAGCTTTCGGGGGGGCACCGGGGAGCTGTTTTAT.

The chain employs TRBV7-8 and TRBJ1-5, with D uncertain. Looked up from germline, CDR1 is SGHVS and CDR2 is FQNEAQ. CDR3 size: 16 residues. Trimming stripped 1 base from V and 7 bases from J, with 17 bases between. CDR3 nucleotides: TGTGCCAGCAGCTTAGGTCCAACGGCGTCGGGGCAGCCCCAGCATTTT. It encodes CASSLGPTASGQPQHF.

A word on this clonotype: At one boundary the junction diverges from the germline segment, which might be a read error. The chain couples TRBV12-3 or TRBV12-4 to TRBJ2-2; 9 bases match TRBD2. This CDR3 contains 15 residues. The CDR3 protein is CTSGVLAGNTGELFF. The CDR3 nucleotides read TGTACCAGCGGTGTTCTAGCGGGAAACACCGGGGAGCTGTTTTTT.

This clonotype was detected ten times or more. The chain recombines TRBV11-1 with TRBJ2-1, with 9 nucleotides matching TRBD1. Per germline, CDR1 SGHAT and CDR2 FQDESV (reference sequence). The CDR3 loop spans 16 amino acids. The V gene end was trimmed by 5 bases and the J gene end by 10 bases; junction bases not matched to a gene: 15. The CDR3 here is CASSPTPGQGRIEQFF. The CDR3 nucleotides read TGTGCCAGCAGCCCCACCCCGGGACAGGGACGAATCGAGCAGTTCTTC.

Comment on this clonotype: It may be a read error: a sequence one base away is much more abundant. The CDR3 does not close with the conserved phenylalanine or tryptophan, likely indicating a read error. The rearrangement uses TRBV29-1 and TRBJ2-7; TRBD2 agrees at 7 bases. CDR3 length equals 12 residues. The V gene end was trimmed by 4 bases and the J gene end by 4 bases; junction bases not matched to a gene: 4. Germline assignment: CDR1 SQVTM and CDR2 ANQGSEA. CDR3 loop: CSVVPSGYEQYL. CDR3 coding DNA: TGCAGCGTTGTGCCTAGCGGTTACGAGCAGTACCTC.

The chain couples TRBV5-1 to TRBJ2-1, with a tentative D call TRBD2 (6 bases). CDR3 size: 14 residues. Trimming stripped 4 bases from V and 3 bases from J, with 11 bases between. CDR1 SGHRS and CDR2 YFSETQ come from the germline V gene. The CDR3 coding sequence is TGCGCCAGCAGCATATATAGCGGCTACAATGAGCAGTTCTTC. This sequence encodes CASSIYSGYNEQFF.

Details on this clonotype: A much larger clonotype is one base distant, so this may be a read error. The chain employs TRBV29-1 and TRBJ2-7; D not resolved. The CDR3 runs 13 residues. The germline V gene has CDR1 SQVTM and CDR2 ANQGSEA. The ends were cut back, 7 bases at V and 2 bases at J, with 15 bases in the middle. This CDR3 reads CSAESGRPYEQYF. The CDR3 DNA follows: TGCAGCGCTGAGTCCGGAAGACCCTACGAGCAGTACTTC.

Of note for this clonotype: The conserved closing phenylalanine or tryptophan is absent in this CDR3, likely reflecting a read error. The chain couples TRBV11-2 to TRBJ2-1; TRBD2 matches at 8 bases. The CDR3 extends over 14 amino acids. Germline V lookup: CDR1 SGHAT, CDR2 FQNNGV. V shed 2 bases and J 6 bases; nucleotides not matched to a gene: 3. CDR3 residues: CASSLTGGRNEQFL. CDR3 bases: TGTGCCAGCAGCTTAACGGGAGGGCGCAATGAGCAGTTCCTC.

This clonotype was detected only a few times. In DNA, the CDR3 is TGCGCCAGCAGCTCGGCCGGGACAGCTCGGTCCCTCCACTTT. Encoded protein: CASSSAGTARSLHF. The V gene is TRBV5-1, the J gene TRBJ1-6, with 7 bases identical to TRBD1. The CDR3 length is 14 residues. From germline, CDR1 is SGHRS and CDR2 YFSETQ. V trimming: 3 bases; J trimming: 14 bases; junction bases outside the gene matches: 11.

Concerning this clonotype: With a much larger clone just one base away, this may be a read error. The rearrangement links TRBV6-5 to TRBJ2-7; D might be TRBD2 (6 bases). CDR3 length: 13 amino acids. Germline CDR1 MNHEY, CDR2 SVGAGI. The CDR3 reads CASRRDQTYDQYF. In DNA form, the CDR3 reads TGTGCCAGCAGGCGGGACCAGACCTACGATCAGTACTTC.

This clonotype was seen just once. Being one base from a much bigger clone, this may be a read error. The chain couples TRBV4-3 to TRBJ2-7; 10 nucleotides agree with TRBD2. V gave up 0 bases and J gave up 4 bases; unmatched junction bases: 6. Germline loops: CDR1 LGHNA, CDR2 YSLEER. The CDR3 extends over 16 amino acids. CDR3 bases: TGCGCCAGCAGCCAAGAATGGCTAGCGGGAGAGTACGAGCAGTACTTC. Amino acids: CASSQEWLAGEYEQYF.

This clonotype was found many times. The V call is TRBV4-1, the J call TRBJ2-1, with TRBD2 as a possible D gene (6 bases). In germline, CDR1 is MGHRA, CDR2 YSYEKL. The CDR3 is 15 amino acids. V shed 4 bases and J shed 6 bases, with 16 bases lying between them. The CDR3 DNA follows: TGCGCCAGCAGCCCTGGGCAGGGACTGCTCAATGAGCAGTTCTTC. Amino acids: CASSPGQGLLNEQFF.

This clonotype has more than one count but fewer than ten. V usage is TRBV6-1 and J usage is TRBJ1-6, with TRBD1 as a possible D gene (5 bases). V lost 6 bases, J lost 3 bases, and 12 bases lay in between. Germline lookup yields CDR1 MNHNS and CDR2 SASEGT. The CDR3 is 15 residues long. CDR3 protein: CASRKTDNYNSPLHF. The CDR3 nucleotides are TGTGCCAGCAGGAAGACGGACAACTATAATTCACCCCTCCACTTT.

For this clonotype: Its ends do not fully match the called genes, so a read error is possible. The rearrangement joins TRBV12-3 or TRBV12-4 to TRBJ2-5; D may be TRBD2 (6 bases). This CDR3 has 17 residues. This CDR3 is CPSSLVFLGGTGETQYF. DNA of the CDR3: TGTCCCAGCAGTTTAGTGTTTCTTGGAGGGACCGGGGAGACCCAGTACTTC.

The chain employs TRBV5-4 and TRBJ2-4, with 8 positions matching TRBD1. The V segment lost 6 bases and the J segment 2 bases; nucleotides outside the gene matches: 10. Germline CDR1 reads SGHNT; CDR2 reads YYREEE (reference sequence). CDR3 length: 16 residues. The DNA of the CDR3 is TGTGCCAGCAATGAAGGACAGGGTAATACCAAAAACATTCAGTACTTC. Protein sequence: CASNEGQGNTKNIQYF.

V and J are TRBV29-1 and TRBJ2-1; 9 bases are shared with TRBD1. There are 15 residues in the CDR3. Losses at the gene ends were 2 bases for V and 8 bases for J; bases not matched to a gene: 10. Germline V CDR1 and CDR2: SQVTM, ANQGSEA. The CDR3 is CSVEQEDRGYDEQFF. The CDR3 bases are TGCAGCGTTGAACAGGAGGACAGGGGATACGATGAGCAGTTCTTC.

Regarding this clonotype: This may arise from a read error, as a much more abundant clone is one base away. The chain employs TRBV4-3 and TRBJ2-1; no reliable D call. The CDR3 is 14 amino acids. From germline, CDR1 is LGHNA and CDR2 YSLEER. CDR3 nucleotides: TGCGCCAGCAGCCAAGAGCACAGAGTCAATAAGCAGTTCTTC. Encoded protein: CASSQEHRVNKQFF.

As regards this clonotype: A read error may explain this, as a much larger clone is one base away. This sequence joins TRBV29-1 and TRBJ2-3, with 7 bases fitting TRBD1. Germline V gene lookup returns CDR1 SQVTM and CDR2 ANQGSEA. This CDR3 has 15 amino acids. This chain's CDR3 is CSVDDRQGSTDTRYF. Here the CDR3 DNA reads TGCAGCGTTGACGACCGACAGGGAAGCACAGATACGCGGTATTTT.

This clonotype was observed at least ten times. The J gene is TRBJ1-2, the V gene TRBV10-3; maybe TRBD1 (5 bases). CDR1 and CDR2 from the germline V gene are ENHRY and SYGVKD. The CDR3 covers 14 residues. V lost 6 bases, J lost 3 bases, and 14 bases lay in between. CDR3 sequence: CAIRNSGGDYGYTF. CDR3 in DNA: TGTGCCATCAGGAACAGCGGGGGGGACTATGGCTACACCTTC.